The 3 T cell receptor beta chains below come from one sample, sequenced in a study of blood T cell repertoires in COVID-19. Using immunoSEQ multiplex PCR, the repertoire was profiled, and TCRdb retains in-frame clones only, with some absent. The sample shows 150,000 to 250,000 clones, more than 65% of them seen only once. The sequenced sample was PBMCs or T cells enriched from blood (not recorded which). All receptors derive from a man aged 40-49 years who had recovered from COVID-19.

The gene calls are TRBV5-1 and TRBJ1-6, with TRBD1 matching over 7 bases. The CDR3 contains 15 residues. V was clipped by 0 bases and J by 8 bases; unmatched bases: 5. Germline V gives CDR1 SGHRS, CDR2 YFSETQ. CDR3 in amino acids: CASSLEAQGDSPLHF. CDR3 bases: TGCGCCAGCAGCTTGGAAGCGCAGGGGGATTCACCCCTCCACTTT.

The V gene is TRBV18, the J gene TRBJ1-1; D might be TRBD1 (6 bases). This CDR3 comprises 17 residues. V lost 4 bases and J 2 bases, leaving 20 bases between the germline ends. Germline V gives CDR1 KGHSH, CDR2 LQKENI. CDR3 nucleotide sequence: TGTGCCAGCTCACGAACTACGTCCAGGGGAGAAAACACTGAAGCTTTCTTT. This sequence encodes CASSRTTSRGENTEAFF.

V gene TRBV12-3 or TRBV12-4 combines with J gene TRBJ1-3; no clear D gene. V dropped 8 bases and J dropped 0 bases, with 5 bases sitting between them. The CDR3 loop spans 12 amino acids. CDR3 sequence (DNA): TGTGCCAGCGGGCACTCTGGAAACACCATATATTTT. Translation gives CASGHSGNTIYF.